These 19 T cell receptor beta chains originate from one sample sequenced in a study of shared clonotypes between healthy human individuals. TCRdb keeps only in-frame clones here, not all; method: immunoSEQ multiplex PCR. This sample has approximately 1.5 million clones; approximately 98.5% occur once, and the top ten carry approximately 0.38%. The source material was naive CD4+ T cells sorted from blood. Stated subset: CD45RA+ positively selected. Receptors were obtained from a man aged 25-45 years in good health.

On this clone: Different DNA sequences within this sample yield the same CDR3. The V call is TRBV11-2, the J call TRBJ2-7, with D tentatively TRBD2 (6 bases). CDR1 is SGHAT and CDR2 is FQNNGV in the germline V gene. V dropped 0 bases and J dropped 3 bases, with 12 bases sitting between them. The CDR3 extends over 15 amino acids. CDR3 in amino acids: CASSLDLGGGYEQYF. CDR3 bases: TGTGCCAGCAGCTTAGATCTCGGGGGTGGCTACGAGCAGTACTTC.

J is TRBJ2-1 and V is TRBV29-1; D could derive from TRBD1 or TRBD2 (6 bases each). The V and J ends lost 5 bases and 8 bases respectively, with 25 bases between them. Germline values: CDR1 SQVTM, CDR2 ANQGSEA. This CDR3 contains 16 residues. CDR3: CSVFRRGTGFSDEQFF. The CDR3 DNA follows: TGCAGCGTTTTTAGGCGGGGCACAGGGTTCTCCGATGAGCAGTTCTTC.

The rearrangement joins TRBV2 to TRBJ1-1; D is undetermined. The CDR3 covers 15 residues. The V and J ends lost 4 bases and 3 bases respectively, with 15 bases between them. The germline CDR1 and CDR2 sequences are SNHLY and FYNNEI. This CDR3 is CASSVAPVFDTEAFF. In DNA, the CDR3 is TGTGCCAGCAGTGTAGCCCCCGTGTTCGACACTGAAGCTTTCTTT.

The chain has TRBV9 and TRBJ2-1; possibly TRBD2 for D (6 bases). This CDR3 is built from 15 residues. Germline V lookup: CDR1 SGDLS, CDR2 YYNGEE. Trimming took off 0 bases at V and 9 bases at J, with 16 bases between the two ends. CDR3 residues: CASSVADGSASEQFF. The DNA of the CDR3 is TGTGCCAGCAGCGTAGCTGACGGGAGCGCGAGTGAGCAGTTCTTC. Supplemented by reference TRBV9 and TRBJ2-1, the full variable domain reads DSGVTQTPKHLITATGQRVTLRCSPRSGDLSVYWYQQSLDQGLQFLIQYYNGEERAKGNILERFSAQQFPDLHSELNLSSLELGDSALYFCASSVADGSASEQFFGPGTRLTVL.

The CDR3 DNA sequence: TGTGCCAGCTCACCGGACAGGGGATCTCGGACTAGCGGAACCTACGAGCAGTACTTC. It encodes CASSPDRGSRTSGTYEQYF. This sequence joins TRBV18 and TRBJ2-7; D possibly corresponds to TRBD2 (10 bases). The CDR3 extends over 19 amino acids. Between the trimmed V and J ends, which lost 3 bases and 2 bases, there was a span of 26 bases. Germline V gene sequence: CDR1 KGHSH, CDR2 LQKENI. Supplemented by reference TRBV18 and TRBJ2-7, the full variable domain reads NAGVMQNPRHLVRRRGQEARLRCSPMKGHSHVYWYRQLPEEGLKFMVYLQKENIIDESGMPKERFSAEFPKEGPSILRIQQVVRGDSAAYFCASSPDRGSRTSGTYEQYFGPGTRLTVT.

The rearrangement uses TRBV11-2 and TRBJ2-7, with TRBD2 identical over 9 bases. The CDR3 consists of 15 residues. The V gene's germline CDR1 is SGHAT and CDR2 FQNNGV. Trimming cost V 0 bases and J 4 bases; bases outside gene matches: 4. This CDR3 is CASSLDRTSGYEQYF. The DNA for the CDR3 is TGTGCCAGCAGCTTAGATCGAACTAGCGGGTACGAGCAGTACTTC.

CDR3 DNA: TGTGCCAGCAGTGCACCGGGACTACCACTCAATGAGCAGTTCTTC. Residues: CASSAPGLPLNEQFF. The V and J genes are TRBV6-4 and TRBJ2-1; the match to TRBD2 covers 7 bases. Germline assignment: CDR1 MRHNA and CDR2 SNTAGT. This CDR3 contains 15 residues. Unmatched junction bases numbered 9, after V lost 4 bases and J lost 6 bases.

J is TRBJ1-2 and V is TRBV2; 9 positions agree with TRBD1. CDR1 and CDR2 from the germline V gene are SNHLY and FYNNEI. The CDR3 length is 13 residues. The V segment lost 5 bases and the J segment 4 bases; nucleotides outside the gene matches: 2. The CDR3 here is CASSQGQGYGYTF. CDR3 nucleotides: TGTGCCAGCAGTCAGGGACAGGGCTATGGCTACACCTTC. The variable domain in full, completed from reference TRBV2 and TRBJ1-2, reads EPEVTQTPSHQVTQMGQEVILRCVPISNHLYFYWYRQILGQKVEFLVSFYNNEISEKSEIFDDQFSVERPDGSNFTLKIRSTKLEDSAMYFCASSQGQGYGYTFGSGTRLTVV.

The J gene is TRBJ2-7, the V gene TRBV7-9; 8 bases match TRBD2. The CDR3 consists of 15 residues. V dropped 5 bases and J dropped 4; count of bases not matched to a gene: 10. The V gene's germline CDR1 is SEHNR and CDR2 FQNEAQ (reference sequence). The CDR3 DNA sequence: TGTGCCAGCAGCCTCCTTAGCGGGATTGTTTACGAGCAGTACTTC. Protein sequence: CASSLLSGIVYEQYF.

The CDR3 sequence is CASSGGSPYEQYF. Written as DNA, the CDR3 is TGTGCCAGCAGTGGAGGGTCACCTTACGAGCAGTACTTC. The V gene is TRBV2, the J gene TRBJ2-7; a possible D gene is TRBD2 (5 bases). The germline CDR1 and CDR2 sequences are SNHLY and FYNNEI. This CDR3 has 13 amino acids. Trimming cost V 4 bases and J 4 bases, with 11 bases left between them.

The V call is TRBV18, the J call TRBJ2-1; D unresolved. V shed 3 bases and J shed 5 bases, with 14 bases lying between them. Germline V gives CDR1 KGHSH, CDR2 LQKENI. The CDR3 is 15 amino acids. The CDR3 nucleotides read TGTGCCAGCTCACCTTCCCGGGCTAGTAACAATGAGCAGTTCTTC. The encoded protein is CASSPSRASNNEQFF.

V gene TRBV25-1 combines with J gene TRBJ1-1; D uncertain. V lost 4 bases, J lost 7 bases, and 19 bases lay in between. CDR1 and CDR2 from the germline V gene are MGHDK and SYGVNS. The CDR3 extends over 15 amino acids. The DNA of the CDR3 is TGTGCCAGCAGTGGGGAGGCAGCGGTCGTAGGTGAAGCTTTCTTT. The encoded protein is CASSGEAAVVGEAFF.

The chain is built from TRBV10-3 and TRBJ1-5; D may be TRBD1 (6 bases). Deletions cut 7 bases from V and 1 base from J, with 11 bases between. The CDR3 has 14 residues. Germline loops: CDR1 ENHRY, CDR2 SYGVKD. The CDR3 coding sequence is TGTGCCATCAAAGGGGGAGGGAGCAATCAGCCCCAGCATTTT. Translation: CAIKGGGSNQPQHF.

This chain uses TRBV6-5 with TRBJ2-7; perhaps TRBD2 as D (5 bases). Germline values: CDR1 MNHEY, CDR2 SVGAGI. There are 13 residues in the CDR3. V lost 2 bases to trimming and J lost 4 bases, with 9 bases between them. The CDR3 is CASSYIGLYEQYF. The CDR3 DNA follows: TGTGCCAGCAGTTACATCGGACTTTACGAGCAGTACTTC.

The genes are TRBV6-5 and TRBJ2-7; D uncertain. CDR1 MNHEY and CDR2 SVGAGI come from the germline V gene. The ends were cut back, 6 bases at V and 5 bases at J, with 14 bases in the middle. There are 13 residues in the CDR3. Here the CDR3 reads CASSAYRSHEQYF. The CDR3 coding sequence is TGTGCCAGCAGCGCCTATAGGTCCCACGAGCAGTACTTC.

About this clone: Other DNA variants within this sample encode the same CDR3. The chain employs TRBV5-1 and TRBJ2-1, with D perhaps matching TRBD1 (5 bases). Trimming stripped 0 bases from V and 4 bases from J, with 11 bases between. Germline assignment: CDR1 SGHRS and CDR2 YFSETQ. The CDR3 contains 15 residues. The DNA of the CDR3 is TGCGCCAGCAGCTTGGATGGGCAGGGATACAATGAGCAGTTCTTC. This gives the protein CASSLDGQGYNEQFF.

CDR3 in DNA: TGTGCCAGCAGTTCCCCGGGACTAGCGGTAGATACGCAGTATTTT. Protein sequence: CASSSPGLAVDTQYF. The chain is built from TRBV27 and TRBJ2-3; 11 bases fit TRBD2. Trimming removed 4 bases from V and 5 bases from J; junction bases left unmatched: 5. The CDR3 has 15 amino acids. Per the germline V gene, CDR1 is MNHEY and CDR2 is SMNVEV (reference sequence).

The chain couples TRBV6-6 to TRBJ2-1, with TRBD2 identical over 11 bases. The CDR3 consists of 14 residues. V lost 6 bases to trimming and J lost 6 bases; unmatched junction nucleotides: 4. Germline loops: CDR1 MNHNY, CDR2 SVGAGI (reference sequence). CDR3 bases: TGTGCCAGCAGCATAGCGGGAGGGCGCAATGAGCAGTTCTTC. It encodes CASSIAGGRNEQFF.

The J gene is TRBJ2-2, the V gene TRBV5-1; TRBD2 aligns across 9 bases. The junction had 6 bases not matched to a gene; V was cut back by 5 bases and J by 4 bases. The CDR3 loop spans 15 amino acids. CDR1 is SGHRS and CDR2 is YFSETQ in the germline V gene. The CDR3 loop reads CASRLAGVGTGELFF. DNA of the CDR3: TGCGCCAGCAGGTTAGCGGGAGTCGGCACCGGGGAGCTGTTTTTT.